A selection of T cell receptor beta chains follows, all from one sample in a study of a mutant IDH1 vaccine in newly diagnosed glioma. Their antigens are not known. Produced via immunoSEQ multiplex PCR; TCRdb's table is partial and in-frame only. The data contain almost 85,000 clones, 75% to 85% of them seen just once; the ten biggest clones take up approximately 2.1%. The sequences come from PBMCs, collected from a glioma patient whose treatment included an IDH1 peptide vaccine. These TCRs come from a man under 40 with glioma. Some clones in this sample may be carry-over from other donors' samples. Both conserved end residues are part of each CDR3. D genes are given only for firm matches. Size values are once, few and many counts, or a class for expanded clones, and some rows have none.

D | J | size | V | DNA | CDR3
TRBD1 | TRBJ1-2 | - | TRBV5-1 | TGCGCCAGCAGCCCTCCAAGGGGGCGGGATGGCTACACCTTC | CASSPPRGRDGYTF
- | TRBJ2-5 | - | TRBV2 | TGTGCCAGCAGTGAGATCGAGTACCAAGAGACCCAGTACTTC | CASSEIEYQETQYF
- | TRBJ1-6 | - | TRBV30 | TGTGCCTGGACCGAAGGCAGGACACCCCTCCACTTT | CAWTEGRTPLHF
TRBD2 | TRBJ2-7 | - | TRBV27 | TGTGCCAGCAGTTTATCGATCGGGACTAGGAGCTACGAGCAGTACTTC | CASSLSIGTRSYEQYF
- | TRBJ1-2 | - | TRBV30 | TGTGCCTGGAGTGTACTCGGAGGTTCCGGCTACACCTTC | CAWSVLGGSGYTF
TRBD1 | TRBJ1-5 | few | TRBV6-6 | TGTGCCAGCAGTCGTACTGGGACAGGGAGTGACCAGCCCCAGCATTTT | CASSRTGTGSDQPQHF
- | TRBJ2-3 | - | TRBV28 | TGTGCCAGCAGTTCGGTCAGGGTCACAGATACGCAGTATTTT | CASSSVRVTDTQYF
- | TRBJ1-6 | - | TRBV27 | TGTGCCAGCAGTTTAGGGGAGGCGTACTATAATTCACCCCTCCACTTT | CASSLGEAYYNSPLHF
- | TRBJ1-5 | once | TRBV5-8 | TGTGCCAGCAGCTTCAACAGAGTAGACAATCAGCCCCAGCATTTT | CASSFNRVDNQPQHF
- | TRBJ2-1 | - | TRBV5-1 | TGCGCCAGCAGCTTGTCTTCCCTCGGGGAGCAGTTCTTC | CASSLSSLGEQFF
- | TRBJ2-2 | - | TRBV30 | TGTGCCTGGGGAGGAGGGTTCGGGGAGCTGTTTTTT | CAWGGGFGELFF
- | TRBJ2-7 | - | TRBV29-1 | TGCAGCGTCCGGGACGTGGGTGGATACGAGCAGTACTTC | CSVRDVGGYEQYF
- | TRBJ2-1 | - | TRBV10-3 | TGTGCCATCAGTTTGAACAATGAGCAGTTCTTC | CAISLNNEQFF
TRBD2 | TRBJ2-2 | - | TRBV7-2 | TGTGCCAGCAGCTTATTGGCGGGAGTGAGTACCGGGGAGCTGTTTTTT | CASSLLAGVSTGELFF
TRBD1 | TRBJ2-1 | - | TRBV19 | TGTGCCAGTAGCCGGCCCGGTCAGGGGGCGCGCAATGAGCAGTTCTTC | CASSRPGQGARNEQFF
- | TRBJ2-3 | - | TRBV27 | TGTGCCAGCAGTTTATCGTGGGTAGTACCAGATACGCAGTATTTT | CASSLSWVVPDTQYF
TRBD2 | TRBJ2-1 | - | TRBV28 | TGTGCCAGCAATTTCAGGACTAGCGATGGGCATGAGCAGTTCTTC | CASNFRTSDGHEQFF
- | TRBJ2-3 | - | TRBV7-3 | TGTGCCAGCAGCTTAGCGAGCACAGATACGCAGTATTTT | CASSLASTDTQYF
- | TRBJ2-1 | - | TRBV6-5 | TGTGCCAGCAGTTACTCCAGGGTTTACAATGAGCAGTTCTTC | CASSYSRVYNEQFF
- | TRBJ2-7 | - | TRBV4-2 | TGTGCCAGCAGCCAAGAGGTGTCGGGGAGCTCCTACGAGCAGTACTTC | CASSQEVSGSSYEQYF
TRBD1 | TRBJ2-7 | - | TRBV5-4 | TGTGCCAGCAGCTCACCTCCCGGACAGGGGGCAGACGAGCAGTACTTC | CASSSPPGQGADEQYF
TRBD2 | TRBJ2-6 | - | TRBV19 | TGTGCCAGTAGTATTTTCATGTTGCAAGCGGGACTAGCGGGATCTGGGGCCAACGTCCTGACTTTC | CASSIFMLQAGLAGSGANVLTF
- | TRBJ1-4 | - | TRBV13 | TGTGCCAGCAGCCCCGTGGGGGAGCAGGAAAAACTGTTTTTT | CASSPVGEQEKLFF
TRBD1 | TRBJ2-7 | few | TRBV4-2 | TGTGCCAGCAGCAGGGGGACAGAGACCTACGAGCAGTACTTC | CASSRGTETYEQYF
TRBD2 | TRBJ2-5 | once | TRBV5-6 | TGTGCCAGCAGCGGGGGACTAGCGTTAGAGTCCCAGTACTTC | CASSGGLALESQYF
- | TRBJ2-5 | - | TRBV10-3 | TGTGCCGTTTTCAGTTGGGACACCGAGACCCAGTACTTC | CAVFSWDTETQYF
TRBD2 | TRBJ2-5 | - | TRBV7-2 | TGTGCCAGCAGCTTAGCCGGGGGGAGACAAGAGACCCAGTACTTC | CASSLAGGRQETQYF
- | TRBJ1-2 | - | TRBV25-1 | TGTGCCAGCAGCGAAACGGCATTCTATGGCTACACCTTC | CASSETAFYGYTF
- | TRBJ1-3 | few | TRBV4-1 | TGCGCCAGCAGCCAAGACGGGACATACTCTGGAAACACCATATATTTT | CASSQDGTYSGNTIYF
- | TRBJ1-2 | - | TRBV9 | TGTGCCAGCAGCGTAGTATTGGCCTTATCAGGCTACACCTTC | CASSVVLALSGYTF
- | TRBJ2-5 | - | TRBV7-9 | TGTGCCAGCAGCTTAGGGCAGGGGCTCGAAGAGACCCAGTACTTC | CASSLGQGLEETQYF
- | TRBJ2-3 | - | TRBV19 | TGTGCCAGTAGCCCCAGGCCCGGGGTCAGCACAGATACGCAGTATTTT | CASSPRPGVSTDTQYF
- | TRBJ1-3 | - | TRBV2 | TGTGCCAGCAGTCCCGACAGGTACTCTGGAAACACCATATATTTT | CASSPDRYSGNTIYF
TRBD1 | TRBJ1-6 | - | TRBV6-5 | TGTGCCAGCAGGCAGGGGGATAATTCACCCCTCCACTTT | CASRQGDNSPLHF
- | TRBJ2-7 | - | TRBV28 | TGTGCCAGCAGATTCGGTATAGGTAGCTCCTACGAGCAGTACTTC | CASRFGIGSSYEQYF
- | TRBJ1-2 | once | TRBV6-5 | TGTGCCAGCAGTTATGACAGATATGGCTACACCTTC | CASSYDRYGYTF
- | TRBJ1-2 | few | TRBV18 | TGTGCCAGCTCGCATAACAGGGAGTTTTTGGATGGCTACACCTTC | CASSHNREFLDGYTF
- | TRBJ2-1 | - | TRBV9 | TGTGCCAGCAGCGTAGGACAGGTCGGCTATGAGCAGTTCTTC | CASSVGQVGYEQFF
- | TRBJ1-3 | - | TRBV27 | TGTGCCAGCTGGGGCAGGGGTACAGGTGGAAACACCATATATTTT | CASWGRGTGGNTIYF
- | TRBJ1-2 | - | TRBV6-6 | TGTGCCAGCAGTTACGCACCTAACTATGGCTACACCTTC | CASSYAPNYGYTF
TRBD1 | TRBJ2-3 | - | TRBV2 | TGTGCCAGCAGTGGGATCCCGGACAGGGGGGCAGATACGCAGTATTTT | CASSGIPDRGADTQYF
TRBD2 | TRBJ2-7 | - | TRBV5-4 | TGTGCCAGCAGTCGAGGGACTAGCGGGTCACCCTACGAGCAGTACTTC | CASSRGTSGSPYEQYF
- | TRBJ1-5 | - | TRBV6-1 | TGTGCCAGCAGCCAAAAATGGGAATCGAATCAGCCCCAGCATTTT | CASSQKWESNQPQHF
TRBD2 | TRBJ2-7 | - | TRBV2 | TGTGCCAGCAGGCCGGGACTAGCGGGATCTAGAAGGTCCTACGAGCAGTACTTC | CASRPGLAGSRRSYEQYF
- | TRBJ2-7 | - | TRBV5-1 | TGCGCCAGCAGCTCCCAAGGGGTGGTCGAGCAGTACTTC | CASSSQGVVEQYF
- | TRBJ1-4 | - | TRBV19 | TGTGCCAGTAGTCCCACGGGAAGCGAAAAACTGTTTTTT | CASSPTGSEKLFF
TRBD1 | TRBJ2-5 | - | TRBV30 | TGTGCCTGGAGTGCGGACAGGGGGCAAGAGACCCAGTACTTC | CAWSADRGQETQYF
TRBD1 | TRBJ1-2 | - | TRBV29-1 | TGCAGCGTTGAGCGAGGGGGCCACAATGGCTACACCTTC | CSVERGGHNGYTF
TRBD1 | TRBJ2-3 | - | TRBV25-1 | TGTGCCAGCAGCCGGGACAGGGGCACAGATACGCAGTATTTT | CASSRDRGTDTQYF
- | TRBJ1-3 | - | TRBV18 | TGTGCCAGCTCACCAGGGGCAGACTCTGGAAACACCATATATTTT | CASSPGADSGNTIYF
- | TRBJ2-7 | - | TRBV7-8 | TGTGCCAGCAGCCTCCTGGCCGGGATTGTAACCTACGAGCAGTACTTC | CASSLLAGIVTYEQYF
- | TRBJ1-6 | - | TRBV7-9 | TGTGCCAGCAGCTTAGAACAATATAATTCACCCCTCCACTTT | CASSLEQYNSPLHF
TRBD1 | TRBJ1-1 | - | TRBV9 | TGTGCCAGCAGCGTCCGGGACAGAGAAGCTTTCTTT | CASSVRDREAFF